These 28 T cell receptor beta chains were sequenced from one sample in a study of Graves' ophthalmopathy and Graves' hyperthyroidism. RNA transcripts yielded amplified TCR beta CDR3 regions. Second-round multiplex PCR came after a first-round RT-PCR that employed HTBI primers. TCRdb re-called the multiplex PCR reads with MiXCR, one entry per CDR3 protein. In the table there are about 480,000 distinct CDR3 sequences, about 15% of which are singletons. Sequenced material: blood. The receptors stem from a young woman with Graves' ophthalmopathy.

This clonotype was detected many times. This chain connects TRBV12-3 or TRBV12-4 to TRBJ1-5; the D gene is possibly TRBD1 (6 bases). The germline V and J ends were trimmed by 4 bases and 2 bases, with 12 bases remaining between them. The CDR3 covers 15 residues. CDR3 nucleotide sequence: TGTGCCAGCAGTTCAGAGGGGGAGGGCAATCAGCCCCAGCATTTT. Its protein product is CASSSEGEGNQPQHF.

This clonotype was picked up many times. The gene calls are TRBV12-3 or TRBV12-4 and TRBJ2-5, with 7 bases matching TRBD1. This CDR3 has 14 amino acids. The J segment lost 5 bases and the V segment lost 1 base, leaving 4 bases of the junction unmatched. The CDR3: CASSLVGGRETQYF. The CDR3 region has the DNA TGTGCCAGCAGTTTAGTAGGGGGCAGGGAGACCCAGTACTTC.

The table lists this clonotype with many counts. This chain links TRBV27 with TRBJ2-7; TRBD1 agrees at 9 bases. V was pared by 4 bases and J by 7 bases, with 8 bases of the junction left unmatched. Germline CDR1 MNHEY, CDR2 SMNVEV (reference sequence). The CDR3 is 14 amino acids. CDR3: CASSSIGQGKEQYF. The CDR3 DNA reads TGTGCCAGCAGTTCCATCGGACAGGGGAAAGAGCAGTACTTC.

The rearrangement uses TRBV6-1 and TRBJ2-7; D is uncertain. This CDR3 spans 17 amino acids. V was shortened by 2 bases and J by 2 bases, with 19 bases between the two germline ends. CDR1 and CDR2 from the germline V gene are MNHNS and SASEGT. CDR3 sequence (DNA): TGTGCCAGCAGTGAACGCGGTTATGACGGTGTGACCTACGAGCAGTACTTC. This translates into CASSERGYDGVTYEQYF.

This clonotype has a count of ten or more. The rearrangement links TRBV15 to TRBJ2-2, with D unclear. V lost 0 bases and J 5 bases, leaving 4 bases between the germline ends. The CDR3 has 13 residues. CDR1 is LNHNV, CDR2 YYDKDF, per germline (reference sequence). In nucleotides, the CDR3 is TGTGCCACCAGCAGAGATGAAACCGGGGAGCTGTTTTTT. Translation: CATSRDETGELFF. The variable domain in full, with the rest retrieved from reference TRBV15 and TRBJ2-2, is DAMVIQNPRYQVTQFGKPVTLSCSQTLNHNVMYWYQQKSSQAPKLLFHYYDKDFNNEADTPDNFQSRRPNTSFCFLDIRSPGLGDTAMYLCATSRDETGELFFGEGSRLTVL.

This clonotype showed up many times. The CDR3 sequence is CASSVNANYGYTF. Here the CDR3 DNA reads TGTGCCAGCAGTGTGAATGCCAACTATGGCTACACCTTC. The chain joins TRBV2 to TRBJ1-2, with D unresolved. This CDR3 is 13 amino acids long. The V gene's germline CDR1 is SNHLY and CDR2 FYNNEI. Trimming removed 4 bases at V and 2 bases at J, with 8 bases between.

A word on this clonotype: One base away lies a much larger clone, so this may be a sequencing read error. The chain carries TRBV28 and TRBJ1-1; D is unresolved. CDR3 length equals 13 residues. In germline, CDR1 is MDHEN, CDR2 SYDVKM. The CDR3 DNA reads as TGTGCCAGCAGTTCCGACGTATACACTGAAGCTTTATTT. The encoded protein is CASSSDVYTEALF.

J is TRBJ1-1 and V is TRBV12-3 or TRBV12-4; D is perhaps TRBD1 (5 bases). CDR3 size: 13 residues. Trimming left V 4 bases short and J 4 bases short, with 10 bases between. This CDR3 is CASSYWGSTEAFF. Written as DNA, the CDR3 is TGTGCCAGCAGTTACTGGGGGAGCACTGAAGCTTTCTTT.

This clonotype has more than one count but fewer than ten. The chain links TRBV28 to TRBJ1-5; 9 bases fit TRBD1. V was clipped by 2 bases and J by 4 bases; unmatched bases: 3. The CDR3 covers 15 residues. Germline V gives CDR1 MDHEN, CDR2 SYDVKM. In nucleotides, the CDR3 is TGTGCCAGCAGTTTAATACAGGGGGCTAATCAGCCCCAGCATTTT. Encoded protein: CASSLIQGANQPQHF. Supplemented by reference TRBV28 and TRBJ1-5, the full variable domain reads DVKVTQSSRYLVKRTGEKVFLECVQDMDHENMFWYRQDPGLGLRLIYFSYDVKMKEKGDIPEGYSVSREKKERFSLILESASTNQTSMYLCASSLIQGANQPQHFGDGTRLSIL.

In its sample, this clonotype was seen a few times. The CDR3 sequence: CASSLKPTESSYEQYF. The DNA for the CDR3 is TGCGCCAGCAGCTTGAAGCCCACCGAAAGCTCCTACGAGCAGTACTTC. The chain employs TRBV5-1 and TRBJ2-7; no reliable D call. Looked up from germline, CDR1 is SGHRS and CDR2 is YFSETQ. The V and J ends lost 1 base and 0 bases respectively, with 14 bases between them. CDR3 size: 16 residues.

This clonotype was seen at least ten times. The chain combines TRBV5-1 with TRBJ2-7; tentative D call: TRBD1 (5 bases). The germline V gene encodes CDR1 SGHRS and CDR2 YFSETQ. This CDR3 is 11 amino acids long. Trimming pared 0 bases from V and 7 bases from J, leaving 5 bases between. For the CDR3, the DNA is TGCGCCAGCAGCTTGGGACAGGAGCAGTACTTC. Its protein is CASSLGQEQYF.

This chain links TRBV3-1 with TRBJ2-2; tentative D call: TRBD2 (5 bases). V was clipped by 5 bases and J by 6 bases, with 10 bases between them. From germline, CDR1 is LGHDT and CDR2 YNNKEL (reference sequence). The CDR3 runs to 13 residues. The CDR3 region is CASSGDYSGELFF. CDR3 coding DNA: TGTGCCAGCAGCGGAGACTACTCCGGGGAGCTGTTTTTT.

In this sample, this clonotype turned up many times. This sequence joins TRBV28 and TRBJ2-7; D might be TRBD1 or TRBD2, each matching 5 bases. V dropped 6 bases and J dropped 2 bases, with 14 bases sitting between them. This CDR3 has 14 residues. The germline gives CDR1 MDHEN, CDR2 SYDVKM. The CDR3 region has the DNA TGTGCCAGCAGCACCGGGACGGTAACCTACGAGCAGTACTTC. Translation gives CASSTGTVTYEQYF. The full variable domain, rest sourced from reference TRBV28 and TRBJ2-7, is DVKVTQSSRYLVKRTGEKVFLECVQDMDHENMFWYRQDPGLGLRLIYFSYDVKMKEKGDIPEGYSVSREKKERFSLILESASTNQTSMYLCASSTGTVTYEQYFGPGTRLTVT.

In its sample, this clonotype was seen once. The rearrangement joins TRBV6-2 or TRBV6-3 to TRBJ1-1; D gene uncertain. V gave up 1 base and J gave up 3 bases, with 6 bases separating them. This CDR3 spans 13 amino acids. Germline V gene lookup returns CDR1 MNHEY and CDR2 SVGEGT. Here the CDR3 reads CASSYWIHTEAFF. The CDR3 bases are TGTGCCAGCAGTTACTGGATTCACACTGAAGCTTTCTTT.

This clonotype was recorded many times. The chain has TRBV12-3 or TRBV12-4 and TRBJ1-2; no reliable D call. The V end was cut by 3 bases, the J end by 4 bases, with 9 bases between. The CDR3 spans 13 residues. CDR3 amino acids: CASSFGEGYGYTF. In DNA form, the CDR3 reads TGTGCCAGCAGTTTCGGGGAGGGCTATGGCTACACCTTC.

At least ten counts were recorded for this clonotype. The chain carries TRBV7-9 and TRBJ2-7; TRBD2 agrees at 7 bases. V shed 1 base and J 0 bases; nucleotides not matched to a gene: 3. The V gene's germline CDR1 is SEHNR and CDR2 FQNEAQ (reference sequence). The CDR3 is 15 residues long. The DNA for the CDR3 is TGTGCCAGCAGCTTAGAAGCGGGGCGCTCCTACGAGCAGTACTTC. Its translation: CASSLEAGRSYEQYF.

Notes on this clonotype: Being one base from a much bigger clone, this may be a read error. The chain has TRBV12-3 or TRBV12-4 and TRBJ2-2; tentatively, D is TRBD2 (5 bases). This CDR3 has 11 residues. The CDR3: CASREIGELCF. The CDR3, as DNA: TGTGCCAGCAGGGAGATCGGGGAGCTGTGTTTT.

This chain connects TRBV6-2 or TRBV6-3 to TRBJ1-2, with 7 bases identical to TRBD1. Germline lookup yields CDR1 MNHEY and CDR2 SVGEGT. The CDR3 is 16 amino acids. With 0 bases clipped from V and 3 bases from J, the junction kept 7 bases outside the gene matches. DNA of the CDR3: TGTGCCAGCAGTTACTCAGGAGGGGGCGAGCACTATGGCTACACCTTC. Its protein product is CASSYSGGGEHYGYTF.

This clonotype appeared many times. The rearrangement links TRBV2 to TRBJ1-1; 7 bases line up with TRBD1. V trimming: 10 bases; J trimming: 0 bases; junction bases outside the gene matches: 20. The germline CDR1 and CDR2 sequences are SNHLY and FYNNEI. The CDR3 is made up of 18 amino acids. CDR3 region: CATDPGGSGGHMNTEAFF. The CDR3 nucleotides read TGTGCCACCGATCCGGGGGGGTCAGGGGGTCACATGAACACTGAAGCTTTCTTT.

This clonotype was seen at least ten times. The rearrangement joins TRBV6-1 to TRBJ1-3, with TRBD1 identical over 7 bases. The ends lost 3 bases at V and 4 bases at J; junction bases unmatched: 3. From germline, CDR1 is MNHNS and CDR2 SASEGT. The CDR3 covers 14 residues. Here the CDR3 reads CASSEPGQGNTIYF. In nucleotides, the CDR3 is TGTGCCAGCAGTGAGCCGGGACAGGGAAACACCATATATTTT.

This clonotype was detected many times. The chain couples TRBV2 to TRBJ2-7; no firm D call. This CDR3 spans 13 amino acids. CDR1 and CDR2 (germline): SNHLY, FYNNEI. Trimming left V 8 bases short and J 4 bases short, with 15 bases between. CDR3 DNA sequence: TGTGCCAGCGGTCTTATCAGGAATTACGAGCAGTACTTC. Its translation: CASGLIRNYEQYF.

The sample holds many counts of this clonotype. The chain carries TRBV6-5 and TRBJ2-7; 14 nucleotides line up with TRBD2. V lost 6 bases to trimming and J lost 9 bases; unmatched junction nucleotides: 7. Per germline, CDR1 MNHEY and CDR2 SVGAGI. The CDR3 sequence is 14 residues long. CDR3 in DNA: TGTGCCAGCAGCACCGGGACTAGCGGGAGAAGGCAGTACTTC. Translated: CASSTGTSGRRQYF.

The sample holds many counts of this clonotype. The J gene is TRBJ2-7, the V gene TRBV20-1, with D perhaps TRBD2 (6 bases). Germline V CDR1 and CDR2: DFQATT, SNEGSKA (reference sequence). This CDR3 has 12 residues. Trimming removed 3 bases from V and 8 bases from J, with 14 bases in between. CDR3 in DNA: TGCAGTGCTAGCGCTAGCGAGGTTCAGCAGTACTTC. Protein product: CSASASEVQQYF.

A word on this clonotype: A much more abundant neighbour one base away suggests this may be a read error. This chain links TRBV30 with TRBJ1-1; D perhaps matches TRBD1 (5 bases). The germline gives CDR1 GTSNPN, CDR2 SVGIG (reference sequence). The CDR3 covers 16 residues. This CDR3 reads CAWSPGSSTVATESFF. CDR3 coding DNA: TGTGCCTGGAGTCCCGGGTCCTCGACAGTTGCCACTGAATCTTTCTTT.

This clonotype showed up many times. This chain uses TRBV27 with TRBJ2-5; no reliable D call. Germline CDR1 reads MNHEY; CDR2 reads SMNVEV (reference sequence). Trimming left V 0 bases short and J 4 bases short, with 15 bases between. This CDR3 comprises 16 residues. In nucleotides, the CDR3 is TGTGCCAGCAGTTTATCTAGGCTAGGTAGTGGAGAGACCCAGTACTTC. Its protein is CASSLSRLGSGETQYF.

This clonotype was recorded many times. The chain employs TRBV27 and TRBJ1-1; D unclear. The ends were cut back, 6 bases at V and 5 bases at J, with 13 bases in the middle. This CDR3 has 13 amino acids. Germline-derived CDR1 and CDR2 are MNHEY and SMNVEV (reference sequence). CDR3 in DNA: TGTGCCAGCAGACATACCGGGAAGACTGAAGCTTTCTTT. This encodes CASRHTGKTEAFF.

This clonotype came up many times. V and J are TRBV27 and TRBJ2-7, with 7 bases lining up with TRBD2. CDR1 MNHEY and CDR2 SMNVEV come from the germline V gene (reference sequence). This CDR3 has 10 amino acids. The CDR3 loop reads CASGTNEQYF. As DNA, the CDR3 is TGTGCTTCGGGGACTAACGAGCAGTACTTC.

This clonotype was observed many times. The chain recombines TRBV15 with TRBJ1-5, with 7 nucleotides matching TRBD1. Germline values: CDR1 LNHNV, CDR2 YYDKDF (reference sequence). V gave up 3 bases and J gave up 4 bases; unmatched junction bases: 3. The CDR3 runs to 14 residues. CDR3 in amino acids: CATSSDRVNQPQHF. DNA of the CDR3: TGTGCCACCAGCAGTGACAGGGTAAATCAGCCCCAGCATTTT. The complete variable domain, with remaining parts taken from reference TRBV15 and TRBJ1-5, reads DAMVIQNPRYQVTQFGKPVTLSCSQTLNHNVMYWYQQKSSQAPKLLFHYYDKDFNNEADTPDNFQSRRPNTSFCFLDIRSPGLGDTAMYLCATSSDRVNQPQHFGDGTRLSIL.